This record looks at one TCR beta chain sequence and its context. Repertoires were generated with immunoSEQ multiplex PCR, while TCRdb's copy carries only in-frame clones and drops some. The sample has over 80,000 clones; about 83% are singletons. The CDR3 is 14 amino acids. With 5 bases removed from V and 7 bases from J, the gap between germline ends came to 17 bases. Germline V CDR1 and CDR2: SEHNR, FQNEAQ (reference sequence). This record comes from a study of ipilimumab plus nivolumab after autologous stem cell transplantation. Patients got ipilimumab 1 mg/kg beginning 14 to 28 days post-transplant.

This clonotype originated in a male donor with diffuse large B-cell lymphoma. This specimen consisted of PBMCs, obtained in a trial of ipilimumab plus nivolumab as post-transplant consolidation. The chain uses TRBV7-9 and TRBJ1-2, with D perhaps TRBD1 (6 bases). The CDR3 loop is CASSPNGQIIGYTF. Written as DNA, the CDR3 is TGTGCCAGCAGCCCTAACGGACAGATTATTGGCTACACCTTC.